What follows is one T cell receptor beta chain and its context. Using immunoSEQ multiplex PCR, the repertoire was profiled, and TCRdb retains in-frame clones only, with some absent. The data hold 70,000 to 100,000 clones, with more than 75% observed a single time. The CDR3 spans 17 residues. V shed 5 bases, J shed 0 bases, and the junction held 6 bases outside the gene matches. Germline CDR1 LNHDA, CDR2 SQIVND (reference sequence). The data belong to a study of blood T cell repertoires in COVID-19. Study-level background: There were acute and convalescent COVID-19 samples, and they came from the United States, Italy and Spain. From T cells, B-cell-depleted T cells, or PBMCs came the material, which was cDNA or gDNA.

The origin of this receptor is a man aged 45 to 65 with active or convalescent COVID-19. This rearrangement joins TRBV19 to TRBJ1-6, with 8 bases lining up with TRBD1. Material: peripheral blood. This CDR3 reads CASSRGTGSSYNSPLHF. The DNA for the CDR3 is TGTGCCAGTAGTCGAGGGACAGGCAGCTCCTATAATTCACCCCTCCACTTT. Full variable domain (missing parts from reference TRBV19 and TRBJ1-6): DGGITQSPKYLFRKEGQNVTLSCEQNLNHDAMYWYRQDPGQGLRLIYYSQIVNDFQKGDIAEGYSVSREKKESFPLTVTSAQKNPTAFYLCASSRGTGSSYNSPLHFGNGTRLTVT.